Listed here are 11 T cell receptor beta chains from one sample, sequenced in a study of blood T cell repertoires in COVID-19. Some clones are missing from TCRdb's copy, which holds only in-frame ones; the method was immunoSEQ multiplex PCR. This table has a few hundred thousand clones, around 84% appearing once. Sequenced sample: PBMCs or T cells enriched from blood (not recorded which). The receptors were sampled from a woman between 45 and 65 years old who had been exposed to COVID-19.

This clone was detected only once. The V and J genes are TRBV5-1 and TRBJ1-6; 7 nucleotides line up with TRBD1. Unmatched junction bases numbered 14, after V lost 4 bases and J lost 7 bases. The CDR3 covers 17 residues. Per the germline V gene, CDR1 is SGHRS and CDR2 is YFSETQ. This CDR3 is CASSPSRGTASNSPLHF. The CDR3 region has the DNA TGCGCCAGCAGCCCGTCTCGTGGGACAGCATCAAATTCACCCCTCCACTTT.

The rearrangement links TRBV2 to TRBJ1-3, with TRBD1 identical over 8 bases. Looked up from germline, CDR1 is SNHLY and CDR2 is FYNNEI. Losses at the gene ends were 8 bases for V and 2 bases for J; bases not matched to a gene: 2. This CDR3 has 13 residues. For the CDR3, the DNA is TGTGCCAGCTTGGACAGGGCTGGAAACACCATATATTTT. It codes for CASLDRAGNTIYF. The full variable domain, with the rest looked up from reference TRBV2 and TRBJ1-3, is EPEVTQTPSHQVTQMGQEVILRCVPISNHLYFYWYRQILGQKVEFLVSFYNNEISEKSEIFDDQFSVERPDGSNFTLKIRSTKLEDSAMYFCASLDRAGNTIYFGEGSWLTVV.

This clone occurred a few times. This chain connects TRBV7-2 to TRBJ2-7, with D perhaps TRBD2 (5 bases). The length of the CDR3 is 12 residues. V lost 5 bases and J lost 3, with 8 bases in between. In germline, CDR1 is SGHTA, CDR2 FQGNSA. CDR3: CASSPGNYEQYF. In nucleotides, the CDR3 is TGTGCCAGCAGCCCCGGGAACTACGAGCAGTACTTC.

The V gene is TRBV6-2 or TRBV6-3, the J gene TRBJ1-1; D unresolved. V gave up 4 bases and J gave up 1 base, with 7 bases separating them. Germline V CDR1 and CDR2: MNHEY, SVGEGT. The CDR3 length is 13 residues. The CDR3 nucleotides are TGTGCCAGCAGTTCGATGGCGAACACTGAAGCTTTCTTT. Amino acids: CASSSMANTEAFF.

The genes are TRBV10-2 and TRBJ2-1, with 10 positions matching TRBD2. Germline values: CDR1 WSHSY, CDR2 SAAADI. This CDR3 region has 14 residues. Trimming cost V 7 bases and J 3 bases; bases outside gene matches: 3. The CDR3 DNA is TGCGCCAGCAAGGTAGCGGGGGGCTACAATGAGCAGTTCTTC. Amino acid sequence: CASKVAGGYNEQFF.

The CDR3 DNA is TGTGCCAGCTCACCGCAACGGACAGTACTAACAACCCTATCTGGCTACACCTTC. Amino acid sequence: CASSPQRTVLTTLSGYTF. V and J are TRBV18 and TRBJ1-2, with TRBD1 as a possible D gene (6 bases). V gave up 3 bases and J gave up 7 bases, with 27 bases separating them. This CDR3 is 18 amino acids long. CDR1 and CDR2 (germline): KGHSH, LQKENI.

The chain joins TRBV7-8 to TRBJ1-1; 8 bases match TRBD1. Losses at the gene ends were 4 bases for V and 0 bases for J; bases not matched to a gene: 4. The CDR3 covers 15 residues. The germline CDR1 and CDR2 sequences are SGHVS and FQNEAQ. The DNA for the CDR3 is TGTGCCAGCAGCTCCACAGGGGGGGTGAACACTGAAGCTTTCTTT. Translating it yields CASSSTGGVNTEAFF.

This clone occurred once. The chain joins TRBV5-4 to TRBJ1-1; D is unresolved. Deletions cut 0 bases from V and 5 bases from J, with 11 bases between. This CDR3 contains 14 residues. The germline gives CDR1 SGHNT, CDR2 YYREEE (reference sequence). The CDR3, as DNA: TGTGCCAGCAGCTTGGAAGGCAGGAGGACTGAAGCTTTCTTT. Protein sequence: CASSLEGRRTEAFF. Variable domain in full (rest from reference TRBV5-4 and TRBJ1-1): ETGVTQSPTHLIKTRGQQVTLRCSSQSGHNTVSWYQQALGQGPQFIFQYYREEENGRGNFPPRFSGLQFPNYSSELNVNALELDDSALYLCASSLEGRRTEAFFGQGTRLTVV.

This clone was counted a few times. The CDR3 sequence: CASSIGQVLYGYTF. As DNA, the CDR3 is TGTGCCAGTAGTATAGGCCAGGTCCTCTATGGCTACACCTTC. V and J are TRBV19 and TRBJ1-2; no clear D gene. The CDR3 totals 14 residues. V was pared by 1 base and J by 4 bases, with 10 bases between. Germline CDR1 LNHDA, CDR2 SQIVND (reference sequence).

The CDR3: CSVGTPNVYGYTF. In DNA form, the CDR3 reads TGCAGCGTTGGGACTCCGAACGTCTATGGCTACACCTTC. The J gene is TRBJ1-2, the V gene TRBV29-1; D gene ambiguous. In germline, CDR1 is SQVTM, CDR2 ANQGSEA. The CDR3 is made up of 13 amino acids. V lost 4 bases, J lost 4 bases, and 13 bases lay in between.

The gene calls are TRBV7-7 and TRBJ2-2; 12 positions match TRBD2. This CDR3 is 15 amino acids long. Germline V gene lookup returns CDR1 SSHAT and CDR2 FNYEAQ (reference sequence). V was clipped by 4 bases and J by 5 bases; unmatched bases: 2. The CDR3 DNA reads as TGTGCCAGCAGCTCTAGCGGGGGGGCGACCGGGGAGCTGTTTTTT. Translating it yields CASSSSGGATGELFF.